These 15 T cell receptor beta chains were sequenced from one sample in a study of CD8 T cells in Susac syndrome. Random hexamers were used to reverse transcribe the RNA input (about 0.5 to 1 ug). TCRdb fed the immunoSEQ multiplex PCR reads into MiXCR, producing one record per CDR3 protein. The repertoire includes some 160,000 distinct CDR3 sequences, around 95% of them detected once, and less than 0.2% sits in the top ten. Sequenced input: CD8+ T cells from PBMCs. The receptors derive from a human donor with multiple sclerosis.

This chain connects TRBV2 to TRBJ2-1, with D maybe TRBD2 (5 bases). The CDR3 runs to 15 residues. Trimming cost V 4 bases and J 1 base, with 11 bases left between them. CDR1 is SNHLY and CDR2 is FYNNEI in the germline V gene. This CDR3 reads CASSVGSESYNEQFF. The CDR3, as DNA: TGTGCCAGCAGTGTGGGTAGCGAGTCCTACAATGAGCAGTTCTTC.

The V call is TRBV7-8, the J call TRBJ1-5, with D unresolved. Germline V gives CDR1 SGHVS, CDR2 FQNEAQ. The CDR3 sequence is 15 residues long. V gave up 5 bases and J gave up 4 bases, with 15 bases separating them. CDR3 region: CASSETLAGNQPQHF. The CDR3 nucleotides are TGTGCCAGCAGCGAAACACTAGCGGGGAATCAGCCCCAGCATTTT. The variable domain in full, completed from reference TRBV7-8 and TRBJ1-5, reads GAGVSQSPRYKVAKRGQDVALRCDPISGHVSLFWYQQALGQGPEFLTYFQNEAQLDKSGLPSDRFFAERPEGSVSTLKIQRTQQEDSAVYLCASSETLAGNQPQHFGDGTRLSIL.

The chain combines TRBV30 with TRBJ1-4, with D perhaps matching TRBD1 (5 bases). Germline CDR1 and CDR2: GTSNPN and SVGIG (reference sequence). CDR3 length: 15 residues. V lost 2 bases to trimming and J lost 0 bases, with 10 bases between them. Here the CDR3 reads CAWSSRQTTNEKLFF. CDR3 DNA sequence: TGTGCCTGGAGTTCCCGACAGACAACTAATGAAAAACTGTTTTTT.

The J gene is TRBJ2-7, the V gene TRBV28; 7 positions agree with TRBD1. The CDR3 covers 14 residues. V shed 5 bases, J shed 3 bases, and the junction held 7 bases outside the gene matches. The V gene's germline CDR1 is MDHEN and CDR2 SYDVKM. The CDR3 sequence: CASSLQGTDYEQYF. The CDR3 DNA reads TGTGCCAGCAGTCTCCAGGGGACAGACTACGAGCAGTACTTC. The full variable domain, its missing parts supplied by reference TRBV28 and TRBJ2-7, is DVKVTQSSRYLVKRTGEKVFLECVQDMDHENMFWYRQDPGLGLRLIYFSYDVKMKEKGDIPEGYSVSREKKERFSLILESASTNQTSMYLCASSLQGTDYEQYFGPGTRLTVT.

The rearrangement joins TRBV19 to TRBJ1-2; TRBD1 matches 9 bases. Germline loops: CDR1 LNHDA, CDR2 SQIVND (reference sequence). V shed 5 bases and J 4 bases; nucleotides not matched to a gene: 8. This CDR3 comprises 15 residues. Written as DNA, the CDR3 is TGTGCCAGTAGTGGGACAGGGAAGTCTGGCTATGGCTACACCTTC. It specifies CASSGTGKSGYGYTF.

The chain recombines TRBV27 with TRBJ2-1; 7 bases agree with TRBD1. CDR1 and CDR2 (germline): MNHEY, SMNVEV (reference sequence). J gave up 4 bases and V 7 bases, and 4 bases lay outside the gene matches. CDR3 size: 13 residues. As DNA, the CDR3 is TGTGCCAGCACTGGGACAGTTTACAATGAGCAGTTCTTC. This codes for CASTGTVYNEQFF.

The chain recombines TRBV27 with TRBJ1-1; 10 nucleotides line up with TRBD1. Germline CDR1 and CDR2: MNHEY and SMNVEV (reference sequence). V lost 2 bases and J lost 6; bases outside the gene matches: 15. The CDR3 consists of 18 residues. The CDR3 is CASSLTPGQGGFLPEAFF. The CDR3 nucleotides are TGTGCCAGCAGTTTAACCCCAGGACAGGGGGGGTTCTTGCCTGAAGCTTTCTTT.

The genes are TRBV27 and TRBJ2-1; maybe TRBD1 (7 bases). Germline CDR1 MNHEY, CDR2 SMNVEV (reference sequence). The length of the CDR3 is 17 residues. Trimming took 3 bases from V and 4 from J, leaving 19 bases between them. CDR3 bases: TGTGCCAGCAGTTTCTTACGCAGGGGGGTTTCGTACAATGAGCAGTTCTTC. This gives the protein CASSFLRRGVSYNEQFF.

The genes are TRBV19 and TRBJ1-5; no reliable D call. From germline, CDR1 is LNHDA and CDR2 SQIVND (reference sequence). The CDR3 totals 15 residues. The germline V and J ends were trimmed by 3 bases and 1 base, with 10 bases remaining between them. The CDR3 is CASSISRSSNQPQHF. The CDR3 DNA reads TGTGCCAGTAGTATTTCCAGATCAAGCAATCAGCCCCAGCATTTT.

The chain couples TRBV20-1 to TRBJ2-1; no definite D call. Trimming left V 0 bases short and J 6 bases short, with 6 bases between. CDR3 size: 12 residues. Germline V gene lookup returns CDR1 DFQATT and CDR2 SNEGSKA (reference sequence). CDR3 residues: CSARDGRNEQFF. CDR3 in DNA: TGCAGTGCTAGAGATGGGCGCAATGAGCAGTTCTTC.

The V call is TRBV25-1, the J call TRBJ1-5; 10 bases line up with TRBD1. The germline V gene encodes CDR1 MGHDK and CDR2 SYGVNS. After removal of 6 bases from V and 7 bases from J, the junction contained 9 bases not matched to a gene. The CDR3 spans 15 residues. Here the CDR3 DNA reads TGTGCCAGCAGGGGGCGGACAGGGGGTAGCCAGCCCCAGCATTTT. This encodes CASRGRTGGSQPQHF.

The chain carries TRBV28 and TRBJ2-1; 11 bases align to TRBD1. Germline V gene data show CDR1 as MDHEN and CDR2 as SYDVKM. Unmatched junction bases numbered 1, after V lost 4 bases and J lost 5 bases. CDR3 length: 14 amino acids. This CDR3 reads CASSWGQGDNEQFF. In DNA form, the CDR3 reads TGTGCCAGCAGTTGGGGACAGGGGGACAATGAGCAGTTCTTC.

This clonotype occurred once. The chain carries TRBV11-3 and TRBJ2-3; no definite D call. Per germline, CDR1 SGHNT and CDR2 YENEEA. V was trimmed by 4 bases and J by 0 bases, leaving 14 bases between them. This CDR3 is built from 16 residues. CDR3 DNA: TGTGCCAGCAGCTCAGCTTTTGGGCGTAGCACAGATACGCAGTATTTT. Translating it yields CASSSAFGRSTDTQYF. Full variable domain (rest looked up from reference TRBV11-3 and TRBJ2-3): EAGVVQSPRYKIIEKKQPVAFWCNPISGHNTLYWYLQNLGQGPELLIRYENEEAVDDSQLPKDRFSAERLKGVDSTLKIQPAELGDSAVYLCASSSAFGRSTDTQYFGPGTRLTVL.

This rearrangement joins TRBV20-1 to TRBJ2-1; the match to TRBD2 covers 8 bases. The V gene's germline CDR1 is DFQATT and CDR2 SNEGSKA (reference sequence). The CDR3 extends over 15 amino acids. Trimming took 0 bases from V and 4 from J; bases not matched to a gene: 5. DNA for the CDR3: TGCAGTGCTAGAGAGAGCGGGAGTGGGTACAATGAGCAGTTCTTC. It encodes CSARESGSGYNEQFF.

This clonotype has a single count. The rearrangement links TRBV20-1 to TRBJ1-1, with D maybe TRBD1 (5 bases). Trimming pared 6 bases from V and 3 bases from J, leaving 14 bases between. The CDR3 has 13 residues. Germline V gene sequence: CDR1 DFQATT, CDR2 SNEGSKA (reference sequence). CDR3 nucleotides: TGCAGTGCACATAGCAGGGTCGACACTGAAGCTTTCTTT. As protein: CSAHSRVDTEAFF.